Below, 16 T cell receptor beta chains from the same sample are listed, as sequenced in a study of spatial heterogeneity in lung cancer (dated by TCRdb to 2018 to 2020). In the paper's terms, the time point label means: sample taken at primary tumor resection. For TCR sequencing, whole RNA was extracted from tumor and nontumor lung tissue, or from cryopreserved PBMC samples, and no cell sorting was done. Receptor amplification or capture employed 5' RACE. Sequencer: NextSeq 500. TCRdb handled the public reads itself, with Q25 trimming in fastp and clone calling in MiXCR, and kept productive beta chains. Rows merge per CDR3 protein into single entries with the most common DNA and genes. This sample comprises over 7,500 distinct CDR3 sequences, about 8.3% of them detected only once. About 45% of the sample belongs to the ten largest clones. The material sequenced was PBMCs, taken at surgery. The receptors stem from a male donor with early-stage non-small cell lung cancer.

Comments on this clonotype: A library made for alpha chains picked up this beta chain off target, so its size means little. The chain uses TRBV19 and TRBJ2-5; maybe TRBD1 (6 bases). Germline V gene lookup returns CDR1 LNHDA and CDR2 SQIVND (reference sequence). V lost 6 bases and J lost 0, with 8 bases in between. The CDR3 is 13 amino acids. The CDR3 region is CASSGTHQETQYF. The CDR3 DNA follows: TGTGCCAGTAGCGGGACACACCAAGAGACCCAGTACTTC.

A remark on this clonotype: This beta chain lies outside the target of a library built for alpha chains; its clone size means little. This rearrangement joins TRBV12-5 to TRBJ2-7; 7 bases line up with TRBD2. The V gene's germline CDR1 is LGHNT and CDR2 FRNRAP. The CDR3 runs to 14 residues. With 8 bases clipped from V and 0 bases from J, the junction kept 7 bases outside the gene matches. In nucleotides, the CDR3 is TGTGCTAGTTCCCAGGGAGGGAACTCCTACGAGCAGTACTTC. It translates to CASSQGGNSYEQYF. The entire variable domain, with the rest obtained from reference TRBV12-5 and TRBJ2-7, is as follows: DARVTQTPRHKVTEMGQEVTMRCQPILGHNTVFWYRQTMMQGLELLAYFRNRAPLDDSGMPKDRFSAEMPDATLATLKIQPSEPRDSAVYFCASSQGGNSYEQYFGPGTRLTVT.

This clonotype was seen repeatedly, ten times or more. The library was built for alpha chains, so this beta chain is an off-target read and its size means little. The rearrangement links TRBV4-1 to TRBJ2-1; 9 bases map to TRBD2. Germline CDR1 is MGHRA and CDR2 is YSYEKL. The V segment lost 5 bases and the J segment 4 bases; nucleotides outside the gene matches: 9. The CDR3 runs 16 residues. The CDR3 region is CASSKSSGGSYNEQFF. In nucleotides, the CDR3 is TGCGCCAGCAGCAAAAGTAGCGGGGGTTCTTACAATGAGCAGTTCTTC.

This clonotype was detected many times. In a library made to pick up alpha chains, this beta chain is a stray read with a size that means little. The chain couples TRBV6-2 or TRBV6-3 to TRBJ2-1, with TRBD1 matching 9 bases. Germline lookup yields CDR1 MNHEY and CDR2 SVGEGT. The CDR3 is made up of 18 amino acids. V was clipped by 8 bases and J by 0 bases; unmatched bases: 14. The CDR3 spells CASLPTGGFLSSYNEQFF. Written as DNA, the CDR3 is TGTGCCAGCCTCCCCACAGGGGGCTTCCTCAGCTCCTACAATGAGCAGTTCTTC.

This clonotype was seen a handful of times. Little can be read into the size of this beta chain, an off-target read in a library designed for alpha chains. The J gene is TRBJ1-1, the V gene TRBV6-5; D perhaps matches TRBD1 (6 bases). The CDR3 consists of 14 residues. Deletions cut 5 bases from V and 1 base from J, with 11 bases between. Germline CDR1 reads MNHEY; CDR2 reads SVGAGI. CDR3 in amino acids: CASSQGHTNTEAFF. The CDR3 DNA is TGTGCCAGCAGTCAGGGACACACGAACACTGAAGCTTTCTTT.

In its sample, this clonotype was seen many times. Sequence at one end of the junction differs from germline and may be a read error. With the library built for alpha chains, this beta chain is off target and its frequency is not meaningful. The J gene is TRBJ2-7, the V gene TRBV12-3 or TRBV12-4, with a possible D match to TRBD1 (5 bases). This CDR3 spans 12 amino acids. The CDR3 region has the DNA TGTGCCTCGAGACAGCAACTCTACGTGCAGTACTTC. Amino acid sequence: CASRQQLYVQYF.

This clonotype was recorded at least ten times. This beta chain slipped into a library made for alpha chains as a stray read, so its size is not meaningful. As DNA, the CDR3 is TGCAGTGTTTCGGACAGTAACTACGAGCAGTACTTC. Its protein product is CSVSDSNYEQYF. The chain is built from TRBV20-1 and TRBJ2-7; tentatively, D is TRBD1 (6 bases). Germline CDR1 and CDR2: DFQATT and SNEGSKA (reference sequence). Between the trimmed V and J ends, which lost 7 bases and 3 bases, there was a span of 13 bases. The CDR3 loop spans 12 amino acids.

As to this clonotype: A library prepared for alpha chains yielded this beta chain as an off-target read; its size is of little meaning. The chain links TRBV3-1 to TRBJ1-5; D is unclear. The CDR3 has 18 residues. V was pared by 4 bases and J by 0 bases, with 19 bases between. Germline V CDR1 and CDR2: LGHDT, YNNKEL (reference sequence). CDR3 amino acids: CASSLSSQGLNSNQPQHF. The CDR3 bases are TGTGCCAGCAGCCTGAGTTCACAAGGATTAAATAGCAATCAGCCCCAGCATTTT.

This clonotype was picked up many times. Because this beta chain is a stray read in a library intended to capture alpha chains, its abundance should not be given much weight. The V gene is TRBV7-9, the J gene TRBJ1-6, with a weak D call TRBD1 (5 bases). The V end was cut by 1 base, the J end by 10 bases, with 8 bases between. Germline loops: CDR1 SEHNR, CDR2 FQNEAQ (reference sequence). The CDR3 sequence is 13 residues long. CDR3 protein: CASSLEGDSPLHF. The DNA for the CDR3 is TGTGCCAGCAGCTTAGAAGGGGACTCACCCCTCCACTTT.

This clonotype was seen repeatedly, ten times or more. For a library built for alpha chains, this beta chain is a stray read; little rests on its size. The V and J genes are TRBV5-1 and TRBJ1-5; tentative D call: TRBD1 (5 bases). Germline CDR1 reads SGHRS; CDR2 reads YFSETQ. This CDR3 is 14 amino acids long. The ends were cut back, 5 bases at V and 6 bases at J, with 15 bases in the middle. CDR3 in DNA: TGCGCCAGCAGTTCGGATGGGGGAAGTCAGCCCCAGCATTTT. Translation: CASSSDGGSQPQHF.

The sample holds many counts of this clonotype. A library prepared for alpha chains yielded this beta chain as an off-target read; its size is of little meaning. The rearrangement joins TRBV7-2 to TRBJ1-4; D uncertain. With 2 bases removed from V and 0 bases from J, the gap between germline ends came to 13 bases. Germline V gives CDR1 SGHTA, CDR2 FQGNSA. The CDR3 is 17 amino acids. Here the CDR3 DNA reads TGTGCCAGCAGCTTATTCGCGCGGGAAGCAACTAATGAAAAACTGTTTTTT. Translated: CASSLFAREATNEKLFF.

This clonotype was recorded at least ten times. Little can be read into the size of this beta chain, an off-target read in a library designed for alpha chains. This chain connects TRBV20-1 to TRBJ1-6; unclear D gene. CDR3 size: 15 residues. Trimming removed 0 bases at V and 4 bases at J, with 10 bases between. Germline CDR1 and CDR2: DFQATT and SNEGSKA (reference sequence). CDR3 amino acids: CSARDRAAYNSPLHF. CDR3 nucleotide sequence: TGCAGTGCTAGAGATAGGGCAGCTTATAATTCACCCCTCCACTTT.

This clonotype was picked up many times. This beta chain was picked up by a library intended for alpha chains and is off target, so its count carries little meaning. The chain carries TRBV12-3 or TRBV12-4 and TRBJ1-5, with D unresolved. The CDR3 sequence is 15 residues long. Trimming shortened V by 6 bases and J by 2 bases, and 14 bases separated the two germline ends. The CDR3 nucleotides read TGTGCCAGCAGCCCTCCAGGTCAGGGCAATCAGCCCCAGCATTTT. This codes for CASSPPGQGNQPQHF.

This clonotype was counted at least ten times. Being off target in a library aimed at alpha chains, this beta chain has a size of little meaning. The chain carries TRBV28 and TRBJ1-5; TRBD1 agrees at 7 bases. J gave up 4 bases and V 3 bases, and 9 bases lay outside the gene matches. This CDR3 has 16 residues. The germline CDR1 and CDR2 sequences are MDHEN and SYDVKM. CDR3 region: CASSLGEGARNQPQHF. CDR3 nucleotide sequence: TGTGCCAGCAGTTTGGGGGAGGGGGCGCGGAATCAGCCCCAGCATTTT.

This clonotype appeared many times. This beta chain was picked up by a library intended for alpha chains and is off target, so its count carries little meaning. The genes are TRBV27 and TRBJ2-7; 12 bases match TRBD2. The V gene end was trimmed by 1 base and the J gene end by 5 bases; junction bases not matched to a gene: 21. Per germline, CDR1 MNHEY and CDR2 SMNVEV (reference sequence). This CDR3 has 21 residues. Here the CDR3 reads CASSLFGDFGTSGFVGNEQYF. In DNA form, the CDR3 reads TGTGCCAGCAGTTTATTCGGAGATTTCGGGACTAGCGGGTTTGTAGGAAACGAGCAGTACTTC.

This clonotype was recorded at least ten times. With the library built for alpha chains, this beta chain is off target and its frequency is not meaningful. The chain links TRBV29-1 to TRBJ1-1; D not resolved. Germline-derived CDR1 and CDR2 are SQVTM and ANQGSEA. This CDR3 region has 12 residues. Trimming removed 3 bases from V and 4 bases from J, with 9 bases in between. This chain's CDR3 is CSVDVGFTEAFF. CDR3 sequence (DNA): TGCAGCGTTGATGTGGGGTTCACTGAAGCTTTCTTT.